This TCR beta chain was identified during a study of T-cell reconstitution after alpha-beta-depleted transplantation in children. The table lists this clonotype with a few counts. The antigen remains unidentified. Study observations and caveats: Alpha-beta T cells about two months after transplant reportedly derived from several hundred expanded graft clones.

The CDR3 consists of 15 residues. From germline, CDR1 is SNHLY and CDR2 FYNNEI. Trimming removed 6 bases from V and 3 bases from J, with 14 bases in between. A library of TCRbeta sequences, prepared with unique molecular identifiers, was generated. MiXCR, run by TCRdb on the PCR reads, gives a single entry per CDR3 protein. The repertoire holds some 830,000 distinct CDR3 sequences, with under 20% as singletons. The clonotype comes from a male patient aged 10-17 years who had a stem cell transplant for acute lymphoblastic leukemia, so the T cells may come from the graft donor. The sample here was PBMCs, mostly from graft donor cells, taken 360 days after TCRalphabeta/CD19-depleted stem cell transplant. This sequence joins TRBV2 and TRBJ2-2, with D possibly TRBD1 on 5 matching bases. The DNA of the CDR3 is TGTGCCAGCAGCGGATACAGGTCTTACACCGGGGAGCTGTTTTTT. Protein product: CASSGYRSYTGELFF.